The clone carrying this TCR beta chain was picked up many times. CDR3 size: 13 residues. V shed 7 bases, J shed 5 bases, and the junction held 11 bases outside the gene matches. CDR1 SQVTM and CDR2 ANQGSEA come from the germline V gene. This record comes from a study of blood T cells in healthy people across ages. The use of a sample-barcoded 5' primer and a J-beta primer mix characterized a second PCR of roughly 6 to 11 cycles. TCRdb reanalysed the 5' RACE reads using MiXCR and keeps one entry per CDR3 protein. The data contain 750,000 to 950,000 distinct CDR3 sequences, 29% of them singletons. The same data also went into a second study, on T cells of mothers and their children.

The sequencing input was blood. This TCR was sampled from a middle-aged woman in good health. The rearrangement uses TRBV29-1 and TRBJ2-7; the match to TRBD1 covers 7 bases. CDR3 sequence: CSATDRAGNEQYF. The CDR3 DNA sequence: TGCAGCGCCACTGACAGGGCCGGGAACGAGCAGTACTTC.